The 25 T cell receptor beta chains listed next were all sequenced from one sample in a study of tissue T cells after allogeneic stem cell transplantation. Profiling relied on immunoSEQ multiplex PCR, and the TCRdb table lists in-frame clones only, not all of them. This sample has several thousand clones, with roughly 38% found just once. Specified time point: mouse harvest day 14 after allogeneic transplant. The graft held 10^6 splenic CD5+ T cells and 10^7 T-cell-depleted bone marrow cells. What was sequenced was skin. The receptors were gathered from a female BALB/c mouse given C57BL/6 T cells with graft-versus-host disease after an allogeneic hematopoietic cell transplant.

Turning to this clone: Mouse gene names and germline throughout. The read stops 1 residue short of the end of the CDR3; the missing end is completed from the germline J gene. This chain uses TRBV1 with TRBJ2-4, with 10 bases aligning to TRBD1. CDR3 size: 14 residues. J was trimmed by 8 bases and V by 4 bases; bases with no gene match: 6. CDR1 and CDR2 from the germline V gene are NSQYPW and LRSPGD (reference sequence). The DNA read from the CDR3 is TGCACCTGCAGTGGGGACAGGGGAGAGAGCACCTTGTAC. This gives the protein CTCSGDRGESTLY. The entire CDR3 protein is CTCSGDRGESTLYF.

Within the sample, this clone is medium-sized. Here the gene names and germline are mouse. With the read ending 1 residue before the CDR3 end, the germline J gene is used to fill in that end. V and J are TRBV5 and TRBJ1-1; D remains ambiguous. Between the trimmed V and J ends, which lost 0 bases and 6 bases, there was a span of 8 bases. CDR3 length equals 13 residues. Germline lookup yields CDR1 LGHNA and CDR2 YNLKQL (reference sequence). CDR3 amino acids: CASSQDPTSEVFF. CDR3 DNA (partial): TGTGCCAGCAGCCAAGATCCGACATCAGAAGTCTTC.

This clone has just a few counts. Mouse germline and gene names are used. CDR3 bases read: TGTGCCAGCAGCGCGGGACAGGGGAACGAAAGATTATTT. Amino acid sequence: CASSAGQGNERLF. The entire CDR3 is CASSAGQGNERLFF. The V and J genes are TRBV3 and TRBJ1-4, with 10 bases fitting TRBD1. The read comes to an end 1 residue before the CDR3 does, leaving the germline J gene to fill in the end. J lost 5 bases, V lost 5 bases, and 2 bases had no gene match. This CDR3 is built from 14 residues. CDR1 is SNHLY, CDR2 FYNGKV, per germline (reference sequence).

Concerning this clone itself: The genes and germline here are from mouse. The sequenced fragment ends 1 residue before the CDR3 boundary, so the rest is inferred from the germline J gene. The chain couples TRBV12-2 to TRBJ2-3, with TRBD2 matching 10 bases. Germline CDR1 is SGHLS and CDR2 is HYDKME. The V segment lost 4 bases and the J segment 4 bases; nucleotides outside the gene matches: 7. This CDR3 has 15 residues. The part of the CDR3 DNA that was read is TGTGCCAGCTCCCTCCGACTGGGGGGCCCAGAAACGCTGTAT. Its protein is CASSLRLGGPETLY. The whole CDR3 sequence reads CASSLRLGGPETLYF.

In this sample, this clone is medium-sized. The germline and genes are mouse ones. Read coverage stops 1 residue before the CDR3 terminus; the germline J gene supplies the remainder. The chain has TRBV13-2 and TRBJ2-7; the match to TRBD2 covers 9 bases. The CDR3 contains 14 residues. Germline assignment: CDR1 NNHNN and CDR2 SYGAGS (reference sequence). Losses at the gene ends were 2 bases for V and 4 bases for J; bases not matched to a gene: 4. Here the CDR3 reads CASGDWGGLYEQYF. CDR3 bases read: TGTGCCAGCGGTGACTGGGGGGGGCTATATGAACAGTAC.

To note about this clone: Germline and genes: mouse. The CDR3 is cut off 1 residue early in the read; its end comes from the germline J gene. This chain uses TRBV15 with TRBJ2-1; 9 nucleotides line up with TRBD2. This CDR3 has 16 residues. V shed 6 bases and J 1 base; nucleotides not matched to a gene: 7. Germline values: CDR1 SGHND, CDR2 FRSKSL. The sequenced part of the CDR3 DNA is TGTGCCAGCAGACTACTGGGGGGTGGCAACTATGCTGAGCAGTTC. It encodes CASRLLGGGNYAEQF. The full CDR3 reads CASRLLGGGNYAEQFF.

In the case of this clone: Gene names refer to mouse genes. The sequence runs out 1 residue before the end of the CDR3; the remainder is reconstructed from the germline J gene. This sample also contains other DNA sequences that code for the same CDR3. The V gene is TRBV26, the J gene TRBJ2-5; D gene uncertain. The CDR3 has 11 residues. V lost 3 bases, J lost 5 bases, and 3 bases lay in between. CDR1 is KGHPV, CDR2 FQNQEV, per germline (reference sequence). The CDR3 loop is CASSLRDTQYF. CDR3 DNA (partial): TGTGCCAGCAGTCTACGAGACACCCAGTAC.

A word on this clone: The germline and genes are mouse ones. The sequenced fragment ends 1 residue before the CDR3 boundary, so the rest is inferred from the germline J gene. The chain couples TRBV13-1 to TRBJ2-7; 10 nucleotides line up with TRBD1. CDR1 NSHNY and CDR2 SYGAGN come from the germline V gene. V trimming: 4 bases; J trimming: 2 bases; junction bases outside the gene matches: 3. This CDR3 comprises 14 residues. CDR3 sequence reads: CASSPGQGAYEQYF. The CDR3 bases that were read are TGTGCCAGCAGTCCTGGACAGGGGGCCTATGAACAGTAC.

This clone has just a few counts. The listed genes are named as in mouse. From the germline J gene comes the end of the CDR3, since the read stops 1 residue before it. The chain carries TRBV23 and TRBJ1-5; the D call of TRBD1 is as the table states it, not checked on the DNA. Germline CDR1 reads KGHTA; CDR2 reads FQNQQP. The CDR3 runs 13 residues. The covered CDR3 bases are TGCTCCAGCAGTCCGGACAGGGACCAGGCTCCGCTT. Amino acids: CSSSPDRDQAPL. The complete CDR3 protein is CSSSPDRDQAPLF.

On this clone: Any gene name here is a mouse gene name. The CDR3 bases that were read are TGTGCCAGCAGCCAAGAGAAGGGGCGCCGAAATTCGCCCCTCTAC. Translation gives CASSQEKGRRNSPLY. The CDR3 in full is CASSQEKGRRNSPLYF. The rearrangement joins TRBV5 to TRBJ1-6, with a weak D call TRBD1 (5 bases). The CDR3 end is not reached by the read, which stops 1 residue before it; the germline J gene fills it in. TRBJ1-6 is an ORF; its function is uncertain. V lost 0 bases to trimming and J lost 7 bases, with 13 bases between them. Germline CDR1 reads LGHNA; CDR2 reads YNLKQL (reference sequence). The CDR3 totals 16 residues.

To note about this clone: Genes here carry mouse names. The read comes to an end 1 residue before the CDR3 does, leaving the germline J gene to fill in the end. The chain joins TRBV15 to TRBJ2-2; 7 bases agree with TRBD2. Germline loops: CDR1 SGHND, CDR2 FRSKSL. Trimming removed 4 bases from V and 1 base from J; junction bases left unmatched: 6. This CDR3 comprises 16 residues. The sequenced part of the CDR3 DNA is TGTGCCAGCAGTTACCCACTGGGGAAAAACACCGGGCAGCTCTAC. It encodes CASSYPLGKNTGQLY. The full CDR3 protein is CASSYPLGKNTGQLYF.

For this clone: The genes are named according to mouse. The read terminates 1 residue ahead of where the CDR3 ends, so the germline J gene completes it. The J gene is TRBJ2-4, the V gene TRBV26, with 7 bases identical to TRBD2. Germline trimming cut 2 bases from V and 2 bases from J; bases unmatched to any gene: 1. The CDR3 is made up of 14 amino acids. Germline V gene lookup returns CDR1 KGHPV and CDR2 FQNQEV (reference sequence). The part of the CDR3 DNA that was read is TGTGCCAGCAGTCTGCTGGGGGTTCAAAACACCTTGTAC. The encoded protein is CASSLLGVQNTLY. The entire CDR3 is CASSLLGVQNTLYF.

Regarding this clone: Germline and genes: mouse. The CDR3 extends 1 residue past the end of the read, so its final part is completed from the germline J gene. The chain couples TRBV26 to TRBJ2-3; TRBD1 agrees at 12 bases. V dropped 4 bases and J dropped 3; count of bases not matched to a gene: 5. CDR3 size: 16 residues. The germline gives CDR1 KGHPV, CDR2 FQNQEV (reference sequence). CDR3 DNA (partial): TGTGCCAGCAGTCACGGGACAGGGGGCGCGGCAGAAACGCTGTAT. As protein: CASSHGTGGAAETLY. The whole CDR3 sequence reads CASSHGTGGAAETLYF.

This clone appeared a single time. Genes and germline are mouse. The CDR3 here is CASSRTVSQNTLYF. The covered CDR3 bases are TGTGCCAGCAGCAGGACGGTTAGTCAAAACACCTTGTAC. The chain is built from TRBV4 and TRBJ2-4; D is undetermined. Read sequence stops 1 residue before the CDR3 end, and the germline J gene provides the missing end. V lost 5 bases, J lost 0 bases, and 9 bases lay in between. The CDR3 totals 14 residues. Germline CDR1 reads LGHDT; CDR2 reads YNNKQL (reference sequence).

As regards this clone: Gene names are mouse gene names. The read gets to within 1 residue of the CDR3 end, and the germline J gene fills in the rest. The rearrangement joins TRBV12-1 to TRBJ2-1; D ambiguous. With 0 bases removed from V and 6 bases from J, the gap between germline ends came to 5 bases. Germline lookup yields CDR1 SGHSN and CDR2 HYEKVE. This CDR3 has 12 residues. CDR3: CASSLPSAEQFF. The sequenced part of the CDR3 DNA is TGTGCCAGCTCTCTCCCCAGTGCTGAGCAGTTC.

This clone counts as medium-sized (0.01 to 0.1%). The gene names given are mouse names. The read ends 1 residue before the CDR3 terminus; that terminus is restored from the germline J gene. The chain joins TRBV26 to TRBJ1-1, with D unresolved. Germline V gene data show CDR1 as KGHPV and CDR2 as FQNQEV (reference sequence). The V end lost 2 bases, the J end lost 5 bases, and 6 bases lay between the germline ends. This CDR3 has 12 residues. The CDR3 sequence is CASSLGQTEVFF. The part of the CDR3 DNA that was read is TGTGCCAGCAGTCTGGGCCAAACAGAAGTCTTC.

In the case of this clone: A much larger clone lies one base from this, so it may be a read error. Gene names follow the mouse nomenclature. The read halts 1 residue ahead of the CDR3 end, with the missing end drawn from the germline J gene. V and J are TRBV5 and TRBJ2-7; 7 bases match TRBD2. Germline V lookup: CDR1 LGHNA, CDR2 YNLKQL (reference sequence). The length of the CDR3 is 14 residues. The CDR3 sequence: CTSSQDWWGDEQYF. The CDR3 bases that were read are TGTACCAGCAGCCAAGATTGGTGGGGGGATGAACAGTAC.

Remarks on this clone: At one boundary the junction diverges from the germline segment, which might be a read error. Gene and germline names: mouse. The read ends 1 residue early relative to the CDR3; the germline J gene fills the gap. This chain joins TRBV26 and TRBJ2-5, with D tentatively TRBD1 (5 bases). The CDR3 extends over 14 amino acids. Germline-derived CDR1 and CDR2 are KGHPV and FQNQEV (reference sequence). Here the CDR3 reads CASSRTINQGTQYF. CDR3 bases read: TGTGCCAGCAGCCGGACAATTAACCAAGGCACCCAGTAC.

By sample share, this clone is medium-sized. The listed genes are named as in mouse. The sequenced fragment ends 1 residue before the CDR3 boundary, so the rest is inferred from the germline J gene. The chain uses TRBV26 and TRBJ2-3; possibly TRBD1 for D (6 bases). V lost 1 base and J 3 bases, leaving 8 bases between the germline ends. CDR1 is KGHPV and CDR2 is FQNQEV in the germline V gene (reference sequence). The CDR3 is made up of 14 amino acids. Partial CDR3 DNA: TGTGCCAGCAGTCTGTGGCAGGGGGCAGAAACGCTGTAT. It is translated as CASSLWQGAETLY. The entire CDR3 protein is CASSLWQGAETLYF. Full variable domain (remainder filled in from reference TRBV26 and TRBJ2-3): NSKVIQTPRYLVKGQGQKAKMRCIPEKGHPVVFWYQQNKNNEFKFLINFQNQEVLQQIDMTEKRFSAECPSNSPCSLEIQSSEAGDSALYLCASSLWQGAETLYFGSGTRLTVL.

Concerning this clone itself: Germline and genes: mouse. Read sequence stops 1 residue before the CDR3 end, and the germline J gene provides the missing end. The V gene is TRBV26, the J gene TRBJ1-6; a possible D gene is TRBD1 (6 bases). TRBJ1-6 is known as an ORF, though its function is uncertain. Deletions cut 3 bases from V and 7 bases from J, with 10 bases between. The CDR3 has 14 residues. Germline assignment: CDR1 KGHPV and CDR2 FQNQEV (reference sequence). CDR3 in amino acids: CASSLRGGNSPLYF. Incomplete CDR3 DNA: TGTGCCAGCAGTCTCAGGGGAGGGAATTCGCCCCTCTAC.

This clone was counted only a few times. The gene names given are mouse names. With the read ending 1 residue before the CDR3 end, the germline J gene is used to fill in that end. V gene TRBV20 combines with J gene TRBJ1-4; 7 bases are a match to TRBD1. The CDR3 runs to 13 residues. Looked up from germline, CDR1 is GFQATS and CDR2 is STVNSAI. The V segment lost 4 bases and the J segment 3 bases; nucleotides outside the gene matches: 2. CDR3 DNA, as far as it was read: TGTGGTGCTAAGGGACAGACCAACGAAAGATTATTT. Protein sequence: CGAKGQTNERLF. The entire CDR3 is CGAKGQTNERLFF.

Regarding this clone: The gene symbols are mouse symbols. Coverage ceases 1 residue before the CDR3 finishes, and the germline J gene fills in the end. The J gene is TRBJ2-1, the V gene TRBV15, with D possibly being TRBD1 (5 bases). The CDR3 is made up of 14 amino acids. Looked up from germline, CDR1 is SGHND and CDR2 is FRSKSL. Trimming stripped 2 bases from V and 3 bases from J, with 8 bases between. CDR3 protein: CASSLRTSYAEQFF. CDR3 DNA (partial): TGTGCCAGCAGTTTAAGGACATCCTATGCTGAGCAGTTC.

In the case of this clone: Each gene name is a mouse one. The observed sequence ends 1 residue before the CDR3 terminus, with the missing tail filled in from the germline J gene. Other DNA sequences in the sample encode the same CDR3. The rearrangement joins TRBV26 to TRBJ2-4; the D is unclear. Germline V gene data show CDR1 as KGHPV and CDR2 as FQNQEV (reference sequence). The CDR3 length is 14 residues. With 0 bases removed from V and 0 bases from J, the gap between germline ends came to 4 bases. The chain's CDR3 is CASSLSHSQNTLYF. The covered CDR3 bases are TGTGCCAGCAGTCTGTCACATAGTCAAAACACCTTGTAC.

By share, this clone ranks as medium-sized (0.01 to 0.1%). The gene symbols are mouse symbols. The DNA ends 1 residue before the CDR3 does, and the rest of the CDR3 is filled in from the germline J gene. The chain employs TRBV26 and TRBJ1-2; D perhaps matches TRBD1 (6 bases). With 4 bases removed from V and 0 bases from J, the gap between germline ends came to 9 bases. The CDR3 spans 14 residues. Germline V gene lookup returns CDR1 KGHPV and CDR2 FQNQEV (reference sequence). CDR3 region: CASSPGTSNSDYTF. CDR3 DNA, as far as it was read: TGTGCCAGCAGTCCCGGGACATCAAACTCCGACTACACC.

On this clone: Mouse germline and gene names are used. Read sequence stops 1 residue before the CDR3 end, and the germline J gene provides the missing end. The chain links TRBV13-3 to TRBJ1-1, with unresolved D. Per the germline V gene, CDR1 is NNHDY and CDR2 is SYVADS. V lost 0 bases, J lost 8 bases, and 5 bases lay in between. The CDR3 spans 11 residues. Incomplete CDR3 DNA: TGTGCCAGCAGTGATGCTTGGGAAGTCTTC. Its protein is CASSDAWEVF. The CDR3 in its entirety is CASSDAWEVFF.